This record concerns one TCR beta chain sequence. Its antigen is not identified. This sample was taken from a study of cytomegalovirus exposure and HLA in healthy donors. General study findings and limits: Later work associated more than 15,000 TCR beta sequences with HLA alleles at 0.05 false discovery rate. In a later analysis, donors in an Asian-associated ancestry cluster reportedly had fewer N-insertions in productive TCRs than the cohort mean.

The CDR3 is 13 amino acids. Trimming removed 4 bases from V and 1 base from J, with 8 bases in between. The V gene's germline CDR1 is SGHNT and CDR2 YYREEE (reference sequence). It was with 60 Vbeta and 13 Jbeta primers that the PCR ran. Clones were sequenced by immunoSEQ multiplex PCR, and TCRdb holds only the in-frame ones, with some missing. The table shows 150,000 to 200,000 clones, with about four fifths occurring only once. This clonotype was sampled from a woman between 18 and 30 years old in good health and CMV-seropositive. The sequenced material came from PBMCs. The chain employs TRBV5-4 and TRBJ1-2; D remains ambiguous. This CDR3 reads CASSVTYNYGYTF. The CDR3 nucleotides are TGTGCCAGCAGCGTGACATATAACTATGGCTACACCTTC.